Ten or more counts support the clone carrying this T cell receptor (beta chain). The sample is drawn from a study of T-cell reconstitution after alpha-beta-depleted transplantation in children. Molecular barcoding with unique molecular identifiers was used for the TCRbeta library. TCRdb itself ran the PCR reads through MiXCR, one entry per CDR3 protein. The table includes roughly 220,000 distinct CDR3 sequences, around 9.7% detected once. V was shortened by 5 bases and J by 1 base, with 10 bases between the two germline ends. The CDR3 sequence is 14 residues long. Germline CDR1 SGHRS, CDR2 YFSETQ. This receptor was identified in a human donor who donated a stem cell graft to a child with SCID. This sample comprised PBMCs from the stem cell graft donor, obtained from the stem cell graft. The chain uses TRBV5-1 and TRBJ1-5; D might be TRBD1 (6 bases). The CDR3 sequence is CASSPGASNQPQHF. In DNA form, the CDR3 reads TGCGCCAGCAGTCCGGGGGCAAGCAATCAGCCCCAGCATTTT.